This TCR beta chain originates from a study of OX40 agonist ivuxolimab in advanced cancers. Background on the study: At around 81% male, the cohort had a mean age of around 56 years, ranging from about 23 to 79. The study, taken as a whole, reports: Both blood CD4+ and CD8+ T cells showed clonal growth by week 6 at 0.1 to 3.0 mg/kg. The expanded peripheral T cells' antigen specificity was not determined.

As to this clone: Its antigen is not identified.

Profiled with immunoSEQ multiplex PCR; TCRdb holds only in-frame clones, not every one. The sample lists tens of thousands of clones; 85% were seen once. Patients had blood sampled at baseline and again on cycle 4 day 1 and cycle 7 day 1. Germline assignment: CDR1 MDHEN and CDR2 SYDVKM. CDR3 length equals 15 residues. V gave up 3 bases and J gave up 6 bases, with 18 bases separating them. This chain connects TRBV28 to TRBJ2-7; D gene ambiguous. The clonotype was recovered from an adult with an advanced solid tumor such as melanoma, head and neck, liver or kidney cancer. Sample: CD4+ or CD8+ T cells sorted from blood, taken in a trial of the OX40 agonist ivuxolimab. The DNA for the CDR3 is TGTGCCAGCAGTTTCGTCCCGGCCAGTTTGACCGAGCAGTACTTC. This encodes CASSFVPASLTEQYF.